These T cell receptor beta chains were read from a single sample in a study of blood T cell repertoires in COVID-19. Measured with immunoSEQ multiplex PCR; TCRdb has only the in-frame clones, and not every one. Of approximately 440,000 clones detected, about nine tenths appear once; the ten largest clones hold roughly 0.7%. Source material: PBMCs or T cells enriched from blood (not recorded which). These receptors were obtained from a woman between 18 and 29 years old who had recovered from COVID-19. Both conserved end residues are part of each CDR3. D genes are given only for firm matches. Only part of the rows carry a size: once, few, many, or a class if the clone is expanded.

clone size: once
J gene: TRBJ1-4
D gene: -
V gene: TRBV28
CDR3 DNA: TGTGCCAGCAGACTGAACAGGGTCTCAGGTGAAAAACTGTTTTTT
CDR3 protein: CASRLNRVSGEKLFF

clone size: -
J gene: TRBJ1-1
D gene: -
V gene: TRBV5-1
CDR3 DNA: TGCGCCAGCAGCTTGGCCGGGGAGGGGAAAGCTTTCTTT
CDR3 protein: CASSLAGEGKAFF

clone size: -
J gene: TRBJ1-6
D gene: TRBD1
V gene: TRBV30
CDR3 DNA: TGTGCCTGGAGTTTAGGGACAGGGCCCACACCCCTCCACTTT
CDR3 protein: CAWSLGTGPTPLHF

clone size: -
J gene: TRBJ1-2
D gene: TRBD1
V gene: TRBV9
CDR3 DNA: TGTGCCAGCAGCCCAATCCACAGGGGCGACCTTCAAGGCTACACCTTC
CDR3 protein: CASSPIHRGDLQGYTF

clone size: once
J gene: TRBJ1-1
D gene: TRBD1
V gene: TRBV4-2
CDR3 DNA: TGTGCCAGCAGCCAAGAACAGGGGGCGACTGAAGCTTTCTTT
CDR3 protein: CASSQEQGATEAFF

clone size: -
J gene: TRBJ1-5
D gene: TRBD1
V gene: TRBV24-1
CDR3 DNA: TGTGCCACCAGTACAGGGGTTAGCAATCAGCCCCAGCATTTT
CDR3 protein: CATSTGVSNQPQHF

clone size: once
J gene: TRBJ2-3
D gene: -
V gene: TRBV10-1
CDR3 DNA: TGCGCCAGCAGTGAGTGGGCCACAGATACGCAGTATTTT
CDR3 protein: CASSEWATDTQYF

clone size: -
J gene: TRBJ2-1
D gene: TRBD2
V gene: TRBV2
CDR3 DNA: TGTGCCAGCAACCGACTAGCGGGGGCGTACAATGAGCAGTTCTTC
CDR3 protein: CASNRLAGAYNEQFF

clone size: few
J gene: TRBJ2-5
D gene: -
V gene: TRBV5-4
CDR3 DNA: TGTGCCAGCAGCTTGGGTCCGGCGGAGAAAGAGACCCAGTACTTC
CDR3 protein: CASSLGPAEKETQYF

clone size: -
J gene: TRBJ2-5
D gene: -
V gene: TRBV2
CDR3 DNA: TGTGCCAGCAGTGAACTTCTGGAGACCCAGTACTTC
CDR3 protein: CASSELLETQYF

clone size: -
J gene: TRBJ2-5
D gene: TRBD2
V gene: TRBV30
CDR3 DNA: TGTGCCTGGAGCTCAGCGGGGGGGAGGCAAGAGACCCAGTACTTC
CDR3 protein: CAWSSAGGRQETQYF

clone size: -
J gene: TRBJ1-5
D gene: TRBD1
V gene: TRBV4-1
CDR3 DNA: TGCGCCAGCAGCCAAGATAAATCAGGGGGCCATCAGCCCCAGCATTTT
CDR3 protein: CASSQDKSGGHQPQHF

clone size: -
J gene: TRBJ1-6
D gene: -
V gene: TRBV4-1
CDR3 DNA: TGCGCCAGCAGCCGAGGGGGACGATCTACCTATAATTCACCCCTCCACTTT
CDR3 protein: CASSRGGRSTYNSPLHF

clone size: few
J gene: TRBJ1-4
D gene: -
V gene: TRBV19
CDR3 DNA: TGTGCCAGTAGTATTGGAGGGGCGGGAAGATCTAATGAAAAACTGTTTTTT
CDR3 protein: CASSIGGAGRSNEKLFF

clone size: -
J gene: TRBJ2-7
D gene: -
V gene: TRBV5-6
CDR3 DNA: TGTGCCAGCAGCTCAGGACAGTTCTACGAGCAGTACTTC
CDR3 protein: CASSSGQFYEQYF

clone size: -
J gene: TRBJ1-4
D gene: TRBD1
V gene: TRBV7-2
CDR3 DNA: TGTGCCAGCAGCCCCCGACAGGGGGATGAAAAACTGTTTTTT
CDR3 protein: CASSPRQGDEKLFF

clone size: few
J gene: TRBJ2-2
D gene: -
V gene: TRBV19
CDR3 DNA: TGTGCCAGTAGTCCCCGGGAGCGCACGGAGCTGTTTTTT
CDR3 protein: CASSPRERTELFF

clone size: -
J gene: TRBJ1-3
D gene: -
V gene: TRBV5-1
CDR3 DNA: TGCGCCAGCAGCTTGGAGGTTGGGCCTGGAAACACCATATATTTT
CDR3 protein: CASSLEVGPGNTIYF

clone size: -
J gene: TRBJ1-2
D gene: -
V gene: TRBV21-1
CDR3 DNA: TGTGCCAGCAGCCCCAGGACAGCCAACTATGGCTACACCTTC
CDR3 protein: CASSPRTANYGYTF

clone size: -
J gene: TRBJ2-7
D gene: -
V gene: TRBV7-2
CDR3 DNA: TGTGCCAGCAGCTTATTGAGGCAGAAGCAGTACTTC
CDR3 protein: CASSLLRQKQYF

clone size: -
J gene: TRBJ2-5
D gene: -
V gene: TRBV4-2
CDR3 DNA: TGTGCCAGCAGCCACCGGGGGGCCGAGAAGACCCAGTACTTC
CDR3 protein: CASSHRGAEKTQYF

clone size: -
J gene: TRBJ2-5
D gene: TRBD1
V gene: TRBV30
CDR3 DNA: TGTGCCTGGACCCAGGGGGTCTTGGAGACCCAGTACTTC
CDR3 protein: CAWTQGVLETQYF

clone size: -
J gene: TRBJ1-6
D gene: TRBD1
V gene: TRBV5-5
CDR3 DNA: TGTGCCAGCAGCTCTAAACAGGGGGCCGAGAATAATTCACCCCTCCACTTT
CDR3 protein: CASSSKQGAENNSPLHF

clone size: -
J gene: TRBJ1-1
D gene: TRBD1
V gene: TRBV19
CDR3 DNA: TGTGCCAGTAGGGTGGACAGGGGCAATACTGAAGCTTTCTTT
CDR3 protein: CASRVDRGNTEAFF

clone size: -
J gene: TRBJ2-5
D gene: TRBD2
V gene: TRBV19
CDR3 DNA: TGTGCCAGTAGTAGGGGGGGGGAGACCCAGTACTTC
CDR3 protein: CASSRGGETQYF

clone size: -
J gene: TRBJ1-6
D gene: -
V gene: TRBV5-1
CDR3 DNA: TGCGCCAGCAGCTTGGGCGTCACAGGGTCACCCCTCCACTTT
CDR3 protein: CASSLGVTGSPLHF

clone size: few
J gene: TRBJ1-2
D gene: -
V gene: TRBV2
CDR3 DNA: TGTGCCAGCATGCAGGGCGGAAGCTACACCTTC
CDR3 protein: CASMQGGSYTF

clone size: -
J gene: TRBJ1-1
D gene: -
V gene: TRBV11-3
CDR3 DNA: TGTGCCAGCAGCTCGGGTGGGGGACGGGGGGTTTTGTTCTTT
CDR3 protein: CASSSGGGRGVLFF

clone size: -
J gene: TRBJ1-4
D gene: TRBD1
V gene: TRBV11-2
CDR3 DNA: TGTGCCAGCAGCTCCCCGTGGGACAGTTCTGAAAAACTGTTTTTT
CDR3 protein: CASSSPWDSSEKLFF

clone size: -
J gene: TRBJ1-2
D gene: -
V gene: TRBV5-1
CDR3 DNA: TGCGCCAGCAGCCAGACAGGCTATGGCTACACCTTC
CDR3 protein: CASSQTGYGYTF

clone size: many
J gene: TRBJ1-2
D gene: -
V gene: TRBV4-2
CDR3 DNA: TGTGCCAGCAGCCAAGGAGTGGGAGGGTCCTATGGCTACACCTTC
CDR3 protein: CASSQGVGGSYGYTF

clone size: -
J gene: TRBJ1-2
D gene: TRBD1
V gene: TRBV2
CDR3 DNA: TGTGCCAGCAGGGCTGGTCGACAGGGGCTGGATGGCTACACCTTC
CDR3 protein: CASRAGRQGLDGYTF

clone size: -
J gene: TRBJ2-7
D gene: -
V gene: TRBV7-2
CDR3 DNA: TGTGCCAGCAGCCAGTCATACTACGAGCAGTACTTC
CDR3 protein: CASSQSYYEQYF

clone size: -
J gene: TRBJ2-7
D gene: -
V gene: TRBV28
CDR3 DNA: TGTGCCAGCAGTTCCCCGCGGGTCTACGAGCAGTACTTC
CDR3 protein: CASSSPRVYEQYF

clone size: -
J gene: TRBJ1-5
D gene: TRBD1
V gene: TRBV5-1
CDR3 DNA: TGCGCCAGCAGCTTGACAGGGGAAGATAGCAATCAGCCCCAGCATTTT
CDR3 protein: CASSLTGEDSNQPQHF

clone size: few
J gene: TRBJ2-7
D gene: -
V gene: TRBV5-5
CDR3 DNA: TGTGCCAGCACCAGGACAGACTACGAGCAGTACTTC
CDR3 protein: CASTRTDYEQYF

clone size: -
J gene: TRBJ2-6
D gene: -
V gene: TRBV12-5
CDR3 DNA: TGTGCTAGTGGTTTGGTACCGGGGGAGAGCTCTGGGGCCAACGTCCTGACTTTC
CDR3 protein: CASGLVPGESSGANVLTF

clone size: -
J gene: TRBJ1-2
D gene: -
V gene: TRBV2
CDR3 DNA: TGTGCCAGCAGTGTAAGCGCAGGGTCGGATGGCTACACCTTC
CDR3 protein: CASSVSAGSDGYTF

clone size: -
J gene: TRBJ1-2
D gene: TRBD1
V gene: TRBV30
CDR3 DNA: TGTGCCTGGAGCTACCGGGACAGGGGTATTTTCGGCTACACCTTC
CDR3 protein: CAWSYRDRGIFGYTF

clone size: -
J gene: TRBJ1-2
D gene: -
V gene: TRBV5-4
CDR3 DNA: TGTGCCAGCAGCTTCGGTCTGGGAGGGGACTATGGCTACACCTTC
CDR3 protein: CASSFGLGGDYGYTF

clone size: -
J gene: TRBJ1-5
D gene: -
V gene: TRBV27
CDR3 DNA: TGTGCCAGCAGTTTATGGGGGGGGCTCGAAAGCAATCAGCCCCAGCATTTT
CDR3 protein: CASSLWGGLESNQPQHF

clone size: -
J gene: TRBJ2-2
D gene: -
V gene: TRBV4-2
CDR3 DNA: TGTGCCAGCAGCCAAGAGCGGCAGGGTAGCGGGGAGCTGTTTTTT
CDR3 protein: CASSQERQGSGELFF

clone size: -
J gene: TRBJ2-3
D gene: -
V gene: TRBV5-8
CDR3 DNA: TGTGCCAGCAGCGTATTAGAGGAGACAGATACGCAGTATTTT
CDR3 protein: CASSVLEETDTQYF

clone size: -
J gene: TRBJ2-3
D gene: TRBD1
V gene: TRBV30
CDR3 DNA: TGTGCCTTTACCGGACAGGCTAGGGATACGCAGTATTTT
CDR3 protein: CAFTGQARDTQYF

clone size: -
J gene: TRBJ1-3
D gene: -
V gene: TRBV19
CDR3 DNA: TGTGCCAGTAGTTTCGATTCAGGGTTTGGAAACACCATATATTTT
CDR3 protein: CASSFDSGFGNTIYF

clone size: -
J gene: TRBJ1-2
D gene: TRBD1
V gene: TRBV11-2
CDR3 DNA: TGTGCCAGCAGCCCAGGGACAGACTATGGCTACACCTTC
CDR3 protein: CASSPGTDYGYTF

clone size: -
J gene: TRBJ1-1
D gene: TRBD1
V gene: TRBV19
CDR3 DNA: TGTGCCAGTAGTTCAACAGGGGACACTGAAGCTTTCTTT
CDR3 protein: CASSSTGDTEAFF

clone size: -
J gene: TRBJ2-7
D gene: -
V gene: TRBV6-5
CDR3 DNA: TGTGCCAGCAGCGTAACAGGGGGGGACTACGAGCAGTACTTC
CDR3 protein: CASSVTGGDYEQYF

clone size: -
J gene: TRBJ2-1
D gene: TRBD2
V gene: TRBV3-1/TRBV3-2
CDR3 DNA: TGTGCCAGCAGCCTCGAATCGAAGCTAGCGGTGTCGAGCTCCTACAATGAGCAGTTCTTC
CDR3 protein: CASSLESKLAVSSSYNEQFF

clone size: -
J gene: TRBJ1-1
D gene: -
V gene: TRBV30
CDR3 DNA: TGTGCCTTCAATCGGGAGAACACTGAAGCTTTCTTT
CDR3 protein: CAFNRENTEAFF

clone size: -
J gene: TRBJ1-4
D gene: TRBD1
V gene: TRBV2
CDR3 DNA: TGTGCCAGCAGGTACAGGGGGGGTGAAAAACTGTTTTTT
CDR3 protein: CASRYRGGEKLFF

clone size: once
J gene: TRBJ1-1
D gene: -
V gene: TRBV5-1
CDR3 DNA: TGCGCCAGCAGCCCGGAGAGCGACACTGAAGCTTTCTTT
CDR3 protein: CASSPESDTEAFF

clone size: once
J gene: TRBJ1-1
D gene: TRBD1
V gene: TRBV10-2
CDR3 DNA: TGCGCCAGCAGTGAGTCGACGGGCCTTCGACAGGGGTGGACTGAAGCTTTCTTT
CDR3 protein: CASSESTGLRQGWTEAFF

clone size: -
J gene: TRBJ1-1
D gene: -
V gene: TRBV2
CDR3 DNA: TGTGCCAGCAGGCCCGACCCAGGCCCTGAAGCTTTCTTT
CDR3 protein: CASRPDPGPEAFF

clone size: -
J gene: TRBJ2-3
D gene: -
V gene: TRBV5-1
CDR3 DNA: TGCGCCAGCAGGGCGGGCACCTTCACAGATACGCAGTATTTT
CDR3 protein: CASRAGTFTDTQYF

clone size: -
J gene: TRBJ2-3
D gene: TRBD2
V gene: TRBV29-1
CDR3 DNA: TGCAGTATCGGGCGCGGGGGGGGCACAGATACGCAGTATTTT
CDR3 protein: CSIGRGGGTDTQYF

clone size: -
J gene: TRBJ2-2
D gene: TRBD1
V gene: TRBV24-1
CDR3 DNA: TGTGCCACCAGTGATCCAAGACAGGGGGACACCGGGGAGCTGTTTTTT
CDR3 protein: CATSDPRQGDTGELFF

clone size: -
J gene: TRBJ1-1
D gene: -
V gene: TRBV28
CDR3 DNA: TGTGCCAGCAGTCTAAAGACAGACAGGAACACTGAAGCTTTCTTT
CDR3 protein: CASSLKTDRNTEAFF

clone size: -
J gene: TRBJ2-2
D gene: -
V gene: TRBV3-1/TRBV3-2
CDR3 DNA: TGTGCCAGCAGCCAAGAAGGGGGAGCTTCCGGGGAGCTGTTTTTT
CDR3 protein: CASSQEGGASGELFF